The sequence of this T cell receptor beta chain was determined in a study of Graves' ophthalmopathy and Graves' hyperthyroidism. For repertoire sequencing, the TCR beta CDR3 regions were amplified from RNA transcripts. An initial RT-PCR round employing HTBI primers preceded a second-round multiplex PCR. TCRdb redid the calling of the multiplex PCR reads with MiXCR, one entry per CDR3 protein. The sample holds some 160,000 distinct CDR3 sequences; 35% to 50% are singletons and the top ten take 8% to 9%. In this sample, this clonotype turned up many times. Clinical symptoms, serum thyroxine, TRAb, thyroid ultrasound and orbital computed tomography determined diagnosis. PBMCs were isolated from an approximately 9.4 ml sample of fresh peripheral blood. The specimen was peripheral blood. The sequence was obtained from a man aged 30-40 years with Graves' ophthalmopathy.

This CDR3 reads CASSYSDRGGTGELFF. The CDR3 coding sequence is TGTGCCAGCAGTTACTCGGACAGGGGGGGCACCGGGGAGCTGTTTTTT. V gene TRBV6-5 combines with J gene TRBJ2-2; TRBD1 matches 10 bases. CDR3 size: 16 residues. Germline trimming cut 0 bases from V and 4 bases from J; bases unmatched to any gene: 2. Per the germline V gene, CDR1 is MNHEY and CDR2 is SVGAGI.